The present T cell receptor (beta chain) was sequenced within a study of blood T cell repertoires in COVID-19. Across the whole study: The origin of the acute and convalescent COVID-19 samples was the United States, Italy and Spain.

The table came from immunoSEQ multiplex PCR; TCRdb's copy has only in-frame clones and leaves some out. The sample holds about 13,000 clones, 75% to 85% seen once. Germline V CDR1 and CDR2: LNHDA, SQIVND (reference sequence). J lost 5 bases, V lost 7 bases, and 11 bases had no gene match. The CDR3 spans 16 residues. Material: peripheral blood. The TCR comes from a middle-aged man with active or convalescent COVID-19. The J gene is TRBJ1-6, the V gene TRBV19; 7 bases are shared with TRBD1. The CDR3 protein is CASKVGVGTDNSPLHF. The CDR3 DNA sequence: TGTGCCAGTAAGGTTGGAGTCGGGACAGATAATTCACCCCTCCACTTT.